A single sample gave rise to the 8 T cell receptor beta chains below, sequenced in a study of T cell responses to AZD1222 COVID-19 vaccine (dated by TCRdb to the early 2020s). Interpreted using the paper, the time point label stands for: baseline before first vaccination. Interpreted using the paper, the treatment or condition label stands for: meningococcal conjugate vaccine given as trial control. The library was prepared using the immunoSEQ multiplex PCR assay. TCRdb obtained this table from immuneACCESS and retained in-frame rearrangements with V and J assigned. These tables miss some clones; where compared with another copy, unresolved V genes account for less than half of the shortfall, and the remainder is unexplained. Within this sample are approximately 200,000 clones, with over 70% of them counted one time only. The top ten constitute about 3% of the sample. The specimen comprised peripheral blood, sampled on day 0 of MenACWY control vaccination. The receptor set was obtained from an adult in good health.

The chain couples TRBV7-2 to TRBJ1-2; the D is unclear. The CDR3 is made up of 16 amino acids. Per the germline V gene, CDR1 is SGHTA and CDR2 is FQGNSA. V lost 2 bases, J lost 0 bases, and 13 bases lay in between. The CDR3 reads CASSLTHTIANYGYTF. In DNA, the CDR3 is TGTGCCAGCAGCTTAACCCATACTATAGCTAACTATGGCTACACCTTC.

The V and J genes are TRBV7-3 and TRBJ2-5, with a possible D match to TRBD1 (6 bases). Per germline, CDR1 SGHTA and CDR2 FQGTGA. The CDR3 has 13 amino acids. The ends were cut back, 4 bases at V and 5 bases at J, with 11 bases in the middle. The CDR3 is CASSSSDSETQYF. The CDR3 DNA sequence: TGTGCCAGCAGCTCCTCGGACAGCGAGACCCAGTACTTC.

The CDR3 nucleotides read TGTGCCAGCTCACCCGGGAACAGGGGAACAAACACCGGGGAGCTGTTTTTT. This sequence encodes CASSPGNRGTNTGELFF. The chain carries TRBV18 and TRBJ2-2; TRBD1 matches at 7 bases. Per the germline V gene, CDR1 is KGHSH and CDR2 is LQKENI. CDR3 length equals 17 residues. Losses at the gene ends were 3 bases for V and 2 bases for J; bases not matched to a gene: 9.

The V and J genes are TRBV6-2 or TRBV6-3 and TRBJ2-6, with TRBD1 as a possible D gene (5 bases). Deletions cut 2 bases from V and 4 bases from J, with 9 bases between. The germline CDR1 and CDR2 sequences are MNHEY and SVGEGT. The CDR3 has 15 residues. CDR3 coding DNA: TGTGCCAGCAGTTACAGGGGCGAGGGGGCCAACGTCCTGACTTTC. Translation gives CASSYRGEGANVLTF.

V and J are TRBV7-8 and TRBJ1-6, with D hard to call. The V end lost 0 bases, the J end lost 0 bases, and 9 bases lay between the germline ends. The germline V gene encodes CDR1 SGHVS and CDR2 FQNEAQ. The CDR3 spans 17 residues. CDR3 in DNA: TGTGCCAGCAGCTTAGCGCTGGCGTACTCCTATAATTCACCCCTCCACTTT. Translation gives CASSLALAYSYNSPLHF.

The chain uses TRBV7-2 and TRBJ1-4; tentative D call: TRBD1 (5 bases). Germline-derived CDR1 and CDR2 are SGHTA and FQGNSA. V dropped 2 bases and J dropped 7 bases, with 11 bases sitting between them. The CDR3 has 14 amino acids. CDR3: CASSLTGGPEKLFF. The CDR3 DNA reads as TGTGCCAGCAGCTTAACAGGAGGCCCTGAAAAACTGTTTTTT.

The rearrangement uses TRBV29-1 and TRBJ1-4, with D unclear. The ends were cut back, 1 base at V and 8 bases at J, with 11 bases in the middle. Per germline, CDR1 SQVTM and CDR2 ANQGSEA. The CDR3 is made up of 13 amino acids. CDR3 DNA: TGCAGCGTTGAAGGGCACTTGAAGGAAAAACTGTTTTTT. Protein sequence: CSVEGHLKEKLFF.

V usage is TRBV7-2 and J usage is TRBJ1-2; 7 bases line up with TRBD1. The trim removed 4 bases at V and 6 bases at J, leaving 11 bases unmatched. Germline values: CDR1 SGHTA, CDR2 FQGNSA. The CDR3 length is 15 residues. The CDR3: CASSSPHRGLHGYTF. DNA of the CDR3: TGTGCCAGCAGCTCTCCCCACAGGGGACTGCATGGCTACACCTTC.